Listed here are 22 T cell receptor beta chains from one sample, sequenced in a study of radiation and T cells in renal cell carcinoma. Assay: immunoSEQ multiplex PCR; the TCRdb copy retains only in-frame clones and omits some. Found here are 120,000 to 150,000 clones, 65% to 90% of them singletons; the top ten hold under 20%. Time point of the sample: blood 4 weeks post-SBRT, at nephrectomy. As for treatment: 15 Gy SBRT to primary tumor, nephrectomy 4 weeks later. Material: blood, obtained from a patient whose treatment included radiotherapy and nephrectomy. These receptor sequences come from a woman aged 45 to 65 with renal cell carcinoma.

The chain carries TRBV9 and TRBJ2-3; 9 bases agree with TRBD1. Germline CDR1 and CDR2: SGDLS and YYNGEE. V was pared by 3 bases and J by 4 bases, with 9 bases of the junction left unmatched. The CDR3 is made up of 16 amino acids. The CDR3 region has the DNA TGTGCCAGCAGCGCCGCCGGGACAGGGTTCCCAGATACGCAGTATTTT. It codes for CASSAAGTGFPDTQYF. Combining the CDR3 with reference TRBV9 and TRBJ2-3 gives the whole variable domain DSGVTQTPKHLITATGQRVTLRCSPRSGDLSVYWYQQSLDQGLQFLIQYYNGEERAKGNILERFSAQQFPDLHSELNLSSLELGDSALYFCASSAAGTGFPDTQYFGPGTRLTVL.

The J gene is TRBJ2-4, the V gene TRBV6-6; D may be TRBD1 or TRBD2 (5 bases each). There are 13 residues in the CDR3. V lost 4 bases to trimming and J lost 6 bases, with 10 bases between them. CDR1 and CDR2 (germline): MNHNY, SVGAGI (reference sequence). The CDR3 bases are TGTGCCAGCAGTTCGGCAGGGACAAACATTCAGTACTTC. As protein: CASSSAGTNIQYF.

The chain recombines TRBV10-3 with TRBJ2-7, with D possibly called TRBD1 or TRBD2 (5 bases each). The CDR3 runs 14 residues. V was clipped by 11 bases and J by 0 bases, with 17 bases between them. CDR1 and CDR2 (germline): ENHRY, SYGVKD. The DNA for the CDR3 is TGTGCCTATCCTCGGGACCTAAGCTCCTACGAGCAGTACTTC. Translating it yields CAYPRDLSSYEQYF.

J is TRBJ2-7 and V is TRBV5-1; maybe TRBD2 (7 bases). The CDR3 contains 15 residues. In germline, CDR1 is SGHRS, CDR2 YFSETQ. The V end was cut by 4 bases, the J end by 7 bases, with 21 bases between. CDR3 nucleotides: TGCGCCAGCAGCGCGTACCCCGGGGGGCCGGAGGAGCAGTACTTC. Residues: CASSAYPGGPEEQYF.

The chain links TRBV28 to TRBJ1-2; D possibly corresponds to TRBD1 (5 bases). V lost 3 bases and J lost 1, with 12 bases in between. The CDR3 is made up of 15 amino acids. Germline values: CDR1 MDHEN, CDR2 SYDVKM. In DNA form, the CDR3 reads TGTGCCAGCAGTTTTCCCAGGGATGGTAACTATGGCTACACCTTC. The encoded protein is CASSFPRDGNYGYTF.

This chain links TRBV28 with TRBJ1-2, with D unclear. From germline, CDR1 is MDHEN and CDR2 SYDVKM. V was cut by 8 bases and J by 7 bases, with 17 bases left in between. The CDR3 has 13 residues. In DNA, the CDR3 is TGTGCCAGCGGGAGACGGGTACCATCTGGCTACACCTTC. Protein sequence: CASGRRVPSGYTF.

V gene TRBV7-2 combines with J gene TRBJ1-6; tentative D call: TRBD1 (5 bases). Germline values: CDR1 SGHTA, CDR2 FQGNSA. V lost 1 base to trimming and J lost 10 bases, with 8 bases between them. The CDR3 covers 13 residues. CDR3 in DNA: TGTGCCAGCAGCTTAGTGGAGGGGTCACCCCTCCACTTT. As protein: CASSLVEGSPLHF.

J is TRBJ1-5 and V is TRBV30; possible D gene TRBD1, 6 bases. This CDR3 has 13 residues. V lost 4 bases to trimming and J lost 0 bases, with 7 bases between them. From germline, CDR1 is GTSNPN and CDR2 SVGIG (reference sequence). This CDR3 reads CAWKGGSNQPQHF. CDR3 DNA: TGTGCCTGGAAGGGGGGTAGCAATCAGCCCCAGCATTTT.

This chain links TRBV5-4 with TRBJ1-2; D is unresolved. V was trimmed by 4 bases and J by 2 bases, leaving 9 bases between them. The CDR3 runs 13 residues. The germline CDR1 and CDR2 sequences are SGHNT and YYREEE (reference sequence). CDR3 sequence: CASSSDQNYGYTF. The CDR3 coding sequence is TGTGCCAGCAGCAGCGACCAGAACTATGGCTACACCTTC.

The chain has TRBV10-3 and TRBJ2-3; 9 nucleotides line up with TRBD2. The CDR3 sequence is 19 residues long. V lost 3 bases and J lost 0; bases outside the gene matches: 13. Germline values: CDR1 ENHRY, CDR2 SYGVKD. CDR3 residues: CAISDPKWSGGSSTDTQYF. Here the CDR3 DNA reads TGTGCCATCAGTGACCCGAAGTGGAGCGGGGGGAGTAGCACAGATACGCAGTATTTT.

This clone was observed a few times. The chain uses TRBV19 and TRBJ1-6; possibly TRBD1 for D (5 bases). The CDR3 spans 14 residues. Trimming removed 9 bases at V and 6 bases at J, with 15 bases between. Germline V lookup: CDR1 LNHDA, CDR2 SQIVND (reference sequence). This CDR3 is CASAGGTFNSPLHF. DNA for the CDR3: TGTGCCAGCGCCGGGGGGACTTTTAATTCACCCCTCCACTTT.

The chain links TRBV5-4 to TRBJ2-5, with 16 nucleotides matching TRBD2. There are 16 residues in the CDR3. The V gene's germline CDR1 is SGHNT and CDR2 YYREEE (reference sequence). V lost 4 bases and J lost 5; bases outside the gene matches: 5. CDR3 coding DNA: TGTGCCAGCAGCAAAGGGACTAGCGGGAGGGGGGAGACCCAGTACTTC. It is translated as CASSKGTSGRGETQYF. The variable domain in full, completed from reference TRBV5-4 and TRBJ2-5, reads ETGVTQSPTHLIKTRGQQVTLRCSSQSGHNTVSWYQQALGQGPQFIFQYYREEENGRGNFPPRFSGLQFPNYSSELNVNALELDDSALYLCASSKGTSGRGETQYFGPGTRLLVL.

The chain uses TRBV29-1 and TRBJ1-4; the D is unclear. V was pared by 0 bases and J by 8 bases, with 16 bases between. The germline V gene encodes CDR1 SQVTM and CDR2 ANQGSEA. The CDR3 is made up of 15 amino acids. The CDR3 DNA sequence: TGCAGCGTTGAAGATCTGTCGTCATTAGGGGAAAAACTGTTTTTT. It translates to CSVEDLSSLGEKLFF.

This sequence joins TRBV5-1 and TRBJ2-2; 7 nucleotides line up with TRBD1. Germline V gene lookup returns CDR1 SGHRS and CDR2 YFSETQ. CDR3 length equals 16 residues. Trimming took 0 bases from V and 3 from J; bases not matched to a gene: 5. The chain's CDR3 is CASSLDGTVHTGELFF. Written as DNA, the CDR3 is TGCGCCAGCAGCTTGGATGGGACAGTCCACACCGGGGAGCTGTTTTTT.

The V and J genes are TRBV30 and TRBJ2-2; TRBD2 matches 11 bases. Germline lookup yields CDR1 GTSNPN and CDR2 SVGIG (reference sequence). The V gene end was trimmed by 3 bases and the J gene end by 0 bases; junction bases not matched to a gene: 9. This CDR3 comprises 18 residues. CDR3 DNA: TGTGCCTGGAGGGACCCGGGACTAGCGGCCTCGAACACCGGGGAGCTGTTTTTT. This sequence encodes CAWRDPGLAASNTGELFF.

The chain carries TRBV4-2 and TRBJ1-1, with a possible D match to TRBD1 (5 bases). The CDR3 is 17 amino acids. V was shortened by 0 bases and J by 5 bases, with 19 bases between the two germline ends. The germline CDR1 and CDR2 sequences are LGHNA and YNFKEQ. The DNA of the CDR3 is TGTGCCAGCAGCCAAGATCACCGGGGGGTCGGAGTTACTGAAGCTTTCTTT. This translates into CASSQDHRGVGVTEAFF.

CDR3 sequence reads: CASSQTIGGNTEAFF. The CDR3 DNA reads as TGTGCCAGCAGTCAGACCATCGGGGGGAACACTGAAGCTTTCTTT. The chain employs TRBV28 and TRBJ1-1; D perhaps matches TRBD1 (5 bases). This CDR3 is built from 15 residues. V lost 5 bases and J lost 1, with 14 bases in between. Germline CDR1 and CDR2: MDHEN and SYDVKM.

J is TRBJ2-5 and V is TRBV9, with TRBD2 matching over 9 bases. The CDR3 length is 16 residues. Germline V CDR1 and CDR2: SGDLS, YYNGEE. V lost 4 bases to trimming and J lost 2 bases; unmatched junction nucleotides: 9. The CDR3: CASSPVAGVSQETQYF. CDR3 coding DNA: TGTGCCAGCAGCCCCGTAGCGGGGGTTAGTCAAGAGACCCAGTACTTC.

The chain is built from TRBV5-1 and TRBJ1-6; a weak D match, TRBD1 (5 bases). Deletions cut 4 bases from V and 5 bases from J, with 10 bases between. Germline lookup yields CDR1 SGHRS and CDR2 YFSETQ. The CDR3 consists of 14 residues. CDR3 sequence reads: CASSEGRNNSPLHF. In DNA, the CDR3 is TGCGCCAGCAGCGAGGGACGGAATAATTCACCCCTCCACTTT. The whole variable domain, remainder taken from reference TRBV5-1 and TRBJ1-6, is KAGVTQTPRYLIKTRGQQVTLSCSPISGHRSVSWYQQTPGQGLQFLFEYFSETQRNKGNFPGRFSGRQFSNSRSEMNVSTLELGDSALYLCASSEGRNNSPLHFGNGTRLTVT.

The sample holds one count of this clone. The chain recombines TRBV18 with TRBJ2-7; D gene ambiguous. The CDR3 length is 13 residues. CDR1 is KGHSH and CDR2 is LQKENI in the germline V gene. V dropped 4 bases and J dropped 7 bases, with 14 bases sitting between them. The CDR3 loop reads CASSRAAVGEQYF. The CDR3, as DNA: TGTGCCAGCTCACGGGCGGCGGTCGGGGAGCAGTACTTC.

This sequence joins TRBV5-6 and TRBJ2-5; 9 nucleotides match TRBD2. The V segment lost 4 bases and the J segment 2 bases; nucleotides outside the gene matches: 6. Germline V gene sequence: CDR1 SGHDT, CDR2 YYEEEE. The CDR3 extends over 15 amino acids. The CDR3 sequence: CASSPLAGGQETQYF. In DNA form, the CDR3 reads TGTGCCAGCAGCCCACTAGCGGGTGGTCAAGAGACCCAGTACTTC.

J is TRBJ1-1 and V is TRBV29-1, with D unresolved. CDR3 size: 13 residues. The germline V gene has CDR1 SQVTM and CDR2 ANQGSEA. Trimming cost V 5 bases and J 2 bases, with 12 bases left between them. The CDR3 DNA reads TGCAGCGTTTTCTACCGGAGTAACACTGAAGCTTTCTTT. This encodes CSVFYRSNTEAFF. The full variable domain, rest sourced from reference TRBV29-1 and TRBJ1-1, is SAVISQKPSRDICQRGTSLTIQCQVDSQVTMMFWYRQQPGQSLTLIATANQGSEATYESGFVIDKFPISRPNLTFSTLTVSNMSPEDSSIYLCSVFYRSNTEAFFGQGTRLTVV.